The present entry profiles one T cell receptor beta chain with its context. These data originate in a study of T-cell reconstitution after alpha-beta-depleted transplantation in children. Molecular barcoding with unique molecular identifiers was used for the TCRbeta library. TCRdb analysed the PCR reads with MiXCR anew, one entry per CDR3 protein. Here the sample spans 330,000 or so distinct CDR3 sequences, around 10% being singletons. Sequencing used PBMCs from the stem cell graft donor, obtained from the stem cell graft. The receptor was derived from a human donor who donated a stem cell graft to a child with acute lymphoblastic leukemia.

CDR3 sequence: CASSDSRAGVGEQFF. The CDR3, as DNA: TGCGCCAGCAGTGACTCCCGGGCGGGAGTCGGTGAGCAGTTCTTC. V is TRBV10-1 and J is TRBJ2-1, with TRBD2 matching over 7 bases. Germline CDR1 is WNHNN and CDR2 is SYGVQD (reference sequence). Trimming cost V 3 bases and J 9 bases; bases outside gene matches: 11. The CDR3 has 15 residues.